Given below is one T cell receptor beta chain in context. Its antigen is not known. Researchers isolated at least 7 million PBMCs per sample. The data were obtained in a study of blood T cells in healthy people across ages. Study-level results: More naive CD4+ cells and higher diversity marked long-lived donors relative to aged donors.

After removal of 5 bases from V and 4 bases from J, the junction contained 7 bases not matched to a gene. This CDR3 region has 15 residues. In germline, CDR1 is SEHNR, CDR2 FQNEAQ (reference sequence). The use of a sample-barcoded 5' primer and a J-beta primer mix characterized a second PCR of roughly 7 to 11 cycles. TCRdb recomputed calls from the 5' RACE reads with MiXCR, one row per CDR3 protein. The data show some 1.5 million distinct CDR3 sequences, 35% to 45% seen once. The chain recombines TRBV7-9 with TRBJ1-4; 7 bases are a match to TRBD1. The sample was blood. This TCR was recovered from a woman aged 18-29 years in good health. The CDR3 reads CASSPGTVFNEKLFF. CDR3 DNA: TGTGCCAGCAGCCCCGGGACAGTGTTTAATGAAAAACTGTTTTTT.